This T cell receptor (beta chain) was captured by sequencing in a study of regulatory T cells in long-lasting Graves disease. General study results and limits: Fewer public clonotypes were shared by new patients (around 970) than by persistent patients (around 2,800).

About this clonotype: Its antigen is still unknown.

Investigators prepared the TCR beta libraries by applying iRepertoire HTBI primers and Arm-PCR of CDR3 regions. MiXCR, applied by TCRdb to the multiplex PCR reads, yields one record per CDR3 protein. Altogether about 340,000 distinct CDR3 sequences are present, roughly a fifth being singletons, with the ten largest covering approximately 31%. Documented time point: persistent/refractory GD, antithyroid drugs over 5 years with positive TRAb. RNA extracted from PBMCs served as the sequencing template. Those enrolled as patients came out of an endocrinology department in Xi'an, China. V gave up 8 bases and J gave up 12 bases, with 14 bases separating them. The length of the CDR3 is 11 residues. CDR1 is MNHNS and CDR2 is SASEGT in the germline V gene.

V and J are TRBV6-1 and TRBJ1-5; D is ambiguous. The clonotype originates from a female donor with Graves disease. The material was peripheral blood mononuclear cells (PBMCs), obtained when the disease was refractory, from a patient treated with antithyroid drugs. CDR3 region: CASCGYRDQHF. For the CDR3, the DNA is TGTGCCAGCTGTGGGTACCGGGACCAGCATTTT.